This T cell receptor (beta chain) stems from a study of cytomegalovirus exposure and HLA in healthy donors. Findings and limits, study-wide: Usually a TCR sequence was rare, but some public TCRs were found in many donors.

This CDR3 region has 14 residues. Germline V gene lookup returns CDR1 SGHRS and CDR2 YFSETQ. V gave up 4 bases and J gave up 13 bases; unmatched junction bases: 13. Details on this clone: Its specificity is not known.

The PCR made use of 60 Vbeta and 13 Jbeta primers. Original analysis: It was a later analysis that counted approximately 81 million unique TCR beta chains, of which 8.5 million to 12 million were shared. The assay was immunoSEQ multiplex PCR, and TCRdb's table has in-frame clones only and misses some. That table furnishes V, J and clone size, whereas the DNA furnished D and trimming. The sample carries tens of thousands of clones, approximately 81% recorded once. The sample comprised PBMCs. This TCR came from a woman aged 25 to 39 in good health and CMV-seronegative. The chain recombines TRBV5-1 with TRBJ2-1, with 8 nucleotides matching TRBD1. The CDR3 region is CASSLQSPRGPQFF. Here the CDR3 DNA reads TGCGCCAGCAGCCTCCAAAGTCCCAGGGGGCCCCAGTTCTTC.